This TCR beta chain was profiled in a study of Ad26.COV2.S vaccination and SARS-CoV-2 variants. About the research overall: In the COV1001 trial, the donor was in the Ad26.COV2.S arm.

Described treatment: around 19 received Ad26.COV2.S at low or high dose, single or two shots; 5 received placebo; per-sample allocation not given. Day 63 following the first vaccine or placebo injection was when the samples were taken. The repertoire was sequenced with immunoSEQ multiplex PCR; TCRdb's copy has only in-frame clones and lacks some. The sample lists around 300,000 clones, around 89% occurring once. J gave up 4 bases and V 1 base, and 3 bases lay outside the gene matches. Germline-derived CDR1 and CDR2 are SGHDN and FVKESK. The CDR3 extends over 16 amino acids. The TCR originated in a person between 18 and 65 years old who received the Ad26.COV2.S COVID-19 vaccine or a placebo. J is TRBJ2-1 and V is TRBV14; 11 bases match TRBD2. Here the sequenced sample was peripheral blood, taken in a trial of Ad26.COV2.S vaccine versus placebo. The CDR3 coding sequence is TGTGCCAGCAGCCAAGGGGGGACTAGCGGTTACAATGAGCAGTTCTTC. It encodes CASSQGGTSGYNEQFF.